A single T cell receptor beta chain is shown here with its context. Antigen specificity is unknown. The CDR3 totals 13 residues. Trimming took 5 bases from V and 6 from J, leaving 11 bases between them. CDR1 and CDR2 (germline): SQVTM, ANQGSEA. These data originate in a study of vaccination and CD4 T cells after COVID-19. Oncomine TCR Beta short-read sequencing was applied to DNA from cultured CD4+ T cells. Genomic DNA was isolated from CD4+ T cells that had been cultured. Via MiXCR, TCRdb re-called the PCR reads, giving one row per CDR3 protein. The sample gives 10,000 or so distinct CDR3 sequences, 66% of which show up once; approximately 24% is in the top ten. Stated treatment: approximately nine-day PBMC culture with coronavirus spike peptide pools or control peptides (ViraFEST assay).

The specimen was CD4+ T cells from blood, cultured in vitro. The chain recombines TRBV29-1 with TRBJ1-6; D uncertain. The sequence derives from a human donor who had recovered from COVID-19. The CDR3 nucleotides read TGCAGCGTTCGGCTTAATTCTAATTCACCCCTCCACTTT. Translated: CSVRLNSNSPLHF.